This T cell receptor beta chain was sequenced during a study of early T cells in non-severe SARS-CoV-2 infection. Germline V gene data show CDR1 as MDHEN and CDR2 as SYDVKM. V was shortened by 5 bases and J by 4 bases, with 11 bases between the two germline ends. This CDR3 spans 14 amino acids. Unique molecular identifiers were affixed to single, distinct cDNA molecules. TCRdb recomputed calls from the 5' RACE reads with MiXCR, one row per CDR3 protein. Of 25,000 to 35,000 distinct CDR3 sequences listed, 5.5% to 8% are singletons. The sample comprised whole blood. The rearrangement links TRBV28 to TRBJ2-2; D unclear. This receptor was obtained from an adult who was a healthcare worker with PCR-confirmed SARS-CoV-2 infection or an uninfected control (not recorded which). CDR3: CASSPPATTGELFF. In nucleotides, the CDR3 is TGTGCCAGCAGTCCGCCGGCAACCACCGGGGAGCTGTTTTTT.